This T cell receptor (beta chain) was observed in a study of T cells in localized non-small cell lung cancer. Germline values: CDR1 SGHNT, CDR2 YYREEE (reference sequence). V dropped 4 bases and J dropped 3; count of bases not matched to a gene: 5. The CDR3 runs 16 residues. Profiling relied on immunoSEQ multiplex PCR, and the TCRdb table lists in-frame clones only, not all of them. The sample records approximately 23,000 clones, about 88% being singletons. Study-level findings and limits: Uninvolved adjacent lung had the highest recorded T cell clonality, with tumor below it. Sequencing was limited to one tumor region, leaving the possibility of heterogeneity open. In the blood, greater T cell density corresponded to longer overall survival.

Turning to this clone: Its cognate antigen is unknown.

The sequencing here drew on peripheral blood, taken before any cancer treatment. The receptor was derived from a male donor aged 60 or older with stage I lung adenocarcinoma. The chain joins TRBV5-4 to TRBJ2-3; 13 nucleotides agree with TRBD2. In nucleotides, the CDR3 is TGTGCCAGCAGCGCGGGACTAGCGGGGAGTACAGATACGCAGTATTTT. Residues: CASSAGLAGSTDTQYF. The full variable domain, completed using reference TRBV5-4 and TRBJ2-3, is ETGVTQSPTHLIKTRGQQVTLRCSSQSGHNTVSWYQQALGQGPQFIFQYYREEENGRGNFPPRFSGLQFPNYSSELNVNALELDDSALYLCASSAGLAGSTDTQYFGPGTRLTVL.